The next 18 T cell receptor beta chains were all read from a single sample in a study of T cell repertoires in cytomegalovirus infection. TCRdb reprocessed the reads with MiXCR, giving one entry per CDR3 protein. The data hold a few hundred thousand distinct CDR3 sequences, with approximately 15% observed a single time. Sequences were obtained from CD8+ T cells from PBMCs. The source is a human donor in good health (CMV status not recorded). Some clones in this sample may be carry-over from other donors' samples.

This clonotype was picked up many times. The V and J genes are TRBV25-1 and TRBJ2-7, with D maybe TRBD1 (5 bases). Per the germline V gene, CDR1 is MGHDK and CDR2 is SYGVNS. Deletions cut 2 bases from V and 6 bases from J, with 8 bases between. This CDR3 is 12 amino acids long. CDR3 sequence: CASSEGAGEQYF. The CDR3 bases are TGTGCCAGCAGTGAAGGGGCTGGCGAGCAGTACTTC.

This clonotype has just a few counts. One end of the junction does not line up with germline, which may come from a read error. In nucleotides, the CDR3 is TGTGCCAGCAGCTTCGACCAGGAGACCCAGTACTTC. It codes for CASSFDQETQYF. This sequence joins TRBV7-8 and TRBJ2-5; D gene unclear. The V gene's germline CDR1 is SGHVS and CDR2 FQNEAQ. The CDR3 runs to 12 residues.

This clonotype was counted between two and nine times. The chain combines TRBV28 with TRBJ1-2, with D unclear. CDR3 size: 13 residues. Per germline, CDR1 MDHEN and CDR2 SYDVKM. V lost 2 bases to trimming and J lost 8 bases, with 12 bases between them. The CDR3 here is CASSLLPVFGYTF. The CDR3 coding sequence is TGTGCCAGCAGTTTACTGCCAGTTTTCGGCTACACCTTC.

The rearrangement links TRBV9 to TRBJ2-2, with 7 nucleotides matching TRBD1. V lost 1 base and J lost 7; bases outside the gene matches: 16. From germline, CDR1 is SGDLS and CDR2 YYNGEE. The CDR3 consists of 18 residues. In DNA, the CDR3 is TGTGCCAGCAGCGTAATCCTTCGAGAGGGGGCCGATGTCGGGGAGCTGTTTTTT. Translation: CASSVILREGADVGELFF.

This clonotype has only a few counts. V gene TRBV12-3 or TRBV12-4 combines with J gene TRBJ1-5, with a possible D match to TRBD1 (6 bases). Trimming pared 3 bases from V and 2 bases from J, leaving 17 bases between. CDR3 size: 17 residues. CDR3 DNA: TGTGCCAGCAGTTTTGGAGGGGGGGCCGGGGGCAATCAGCCCCAGCATTTT. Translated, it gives CASSFGGGAGGNQPQHF.

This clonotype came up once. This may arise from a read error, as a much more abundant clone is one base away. CDR3 sequence: CASIPGFEYRLAKNIQYF. The CDR3 DNA reads as TGTGCCAGCATCCCTGGATTCGAATACAGACTAGCCAAAAACATTCAGTACTTC. The V gene is TRBV11-2, the J gene TRBJ2-4; no definite D call. Trimming shortened V by 7 bases and J by 0 bases, and 22 bases separated the two germline ends. Germline CDR1 and CDR2: SGHAT and FQNNGV. This CDR3 has 18 residues.

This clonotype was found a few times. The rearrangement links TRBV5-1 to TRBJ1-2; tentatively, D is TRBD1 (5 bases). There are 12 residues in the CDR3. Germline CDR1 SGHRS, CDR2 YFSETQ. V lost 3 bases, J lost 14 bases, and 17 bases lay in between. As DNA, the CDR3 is TGCGCCAGCAGCTATGGGACCGACGTGAAGACCTTC. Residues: CASSYGTDVKTF.

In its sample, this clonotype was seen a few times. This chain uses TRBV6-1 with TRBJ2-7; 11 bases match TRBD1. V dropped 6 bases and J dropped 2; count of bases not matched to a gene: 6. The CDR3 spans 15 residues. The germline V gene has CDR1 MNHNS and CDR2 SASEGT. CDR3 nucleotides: TGTGCCAGCAGGGTCGGGACAGGGGGAACCTACGAGCAGTACTTC. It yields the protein CASRVGTGGTYEQYF.

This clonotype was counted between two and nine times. This CDR3 reads CSGGRATDTQYF. The CDR3 region has the DNA TGCAGCGGGGGTAGGGCGACAGATACGCAGTATTTT. The chain carries TRBV29-1 and TRBJ2-3; unclear D gene. V was clipped by 7 bases and J by 3 bases, with 11 bases between them. Looked up from germline, CDR1 is SQVTM and CDR2 is ANQGSEA. This CDR3 is built from 12 residues.

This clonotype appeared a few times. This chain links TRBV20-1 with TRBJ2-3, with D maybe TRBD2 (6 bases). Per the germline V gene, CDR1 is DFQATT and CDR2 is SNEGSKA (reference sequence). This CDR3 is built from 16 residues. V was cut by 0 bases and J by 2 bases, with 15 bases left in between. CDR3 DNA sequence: TGCAGTGCTAGAGATGGGGCGGGGTACTCCACAGATACGCAGTATTTT. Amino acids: CSARDGAGYSTDTQYF.

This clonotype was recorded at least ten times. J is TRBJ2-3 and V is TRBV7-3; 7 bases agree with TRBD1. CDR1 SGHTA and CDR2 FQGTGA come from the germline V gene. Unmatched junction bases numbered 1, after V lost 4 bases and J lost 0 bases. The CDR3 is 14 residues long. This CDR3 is CASSSDRSTDTQYF. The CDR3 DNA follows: TGTGCCAGCAGCTCGGACAGGAGCACAGATACGCAGTATTTT.

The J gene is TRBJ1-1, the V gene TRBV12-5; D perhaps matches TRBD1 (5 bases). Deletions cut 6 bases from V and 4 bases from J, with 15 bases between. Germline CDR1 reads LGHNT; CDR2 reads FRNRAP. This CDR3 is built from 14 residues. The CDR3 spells CASGPNGAGTEAFF. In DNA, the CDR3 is TGTGCTAGTGGCCCCAACGGGGCAGGCACTGAAGCTTTCTTT.

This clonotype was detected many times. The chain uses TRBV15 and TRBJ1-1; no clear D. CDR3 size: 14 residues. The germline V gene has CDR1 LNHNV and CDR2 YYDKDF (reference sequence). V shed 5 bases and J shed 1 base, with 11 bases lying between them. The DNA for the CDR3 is TGTGCCACCAGCTCATCCGGATGGAACACTGAAGCTTTCTTT. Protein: CATSSSGWNTEAFF.

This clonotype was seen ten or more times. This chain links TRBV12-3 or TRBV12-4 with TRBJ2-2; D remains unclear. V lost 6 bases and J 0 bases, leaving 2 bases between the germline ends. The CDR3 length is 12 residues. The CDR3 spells CASSSNTGELFF. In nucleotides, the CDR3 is TGTGCCAGCAGCTCGAACACCGGGGAGCTGTTTTTT.

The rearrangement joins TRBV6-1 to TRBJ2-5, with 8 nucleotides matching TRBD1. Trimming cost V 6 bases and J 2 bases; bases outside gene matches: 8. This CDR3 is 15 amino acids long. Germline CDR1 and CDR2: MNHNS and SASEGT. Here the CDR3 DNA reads TGTGCCAGCAGAGCGACAGGGGTGCGACAAGAGACCCAGTACTTC. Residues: CASRATGVRQETQYF.

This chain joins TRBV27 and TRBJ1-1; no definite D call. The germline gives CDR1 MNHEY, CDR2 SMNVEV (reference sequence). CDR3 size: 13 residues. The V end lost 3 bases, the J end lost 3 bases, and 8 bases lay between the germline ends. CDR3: CASSFGSDTEAFF. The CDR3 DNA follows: TGTGCCAGCAGTTTTGGGTCTGACACTGAAGCTTTCTTT.

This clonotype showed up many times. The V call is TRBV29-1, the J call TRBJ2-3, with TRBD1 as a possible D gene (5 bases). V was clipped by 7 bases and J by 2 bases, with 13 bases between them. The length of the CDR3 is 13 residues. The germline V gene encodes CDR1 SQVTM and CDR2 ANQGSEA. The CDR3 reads CSAPTENTDTQYF. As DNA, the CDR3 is TGCAGCGCTCCGACAGAGAACACAGATACGCAGTATTTT.

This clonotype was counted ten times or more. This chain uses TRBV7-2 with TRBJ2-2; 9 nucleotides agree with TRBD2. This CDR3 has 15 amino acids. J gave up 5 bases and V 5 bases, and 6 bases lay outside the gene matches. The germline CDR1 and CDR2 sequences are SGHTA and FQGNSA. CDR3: CASSRLGLATGELFF. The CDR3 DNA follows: TGTGCCAGCAGCCGGCTAGGACTAGCGACCGGGGAGCTGTTTTTT.